One and the same sample provided the 21 T cell receptor beta chains below, sequenced in a study of blood T cell repertoires in COVID-19. Profiling relied on immunoSEQ multiplex PCR, and the TCRdb table lists in-frame clones only, not all of them. The data contain 200,000 to 250,000 clones, about 90% of them seen just once; the ten biggest clones take up about 2.5%. The sample comprised peripheral blood. The receptors were gathered from a man aged 25-45 years with COVID-19, enrolled during active disease.

The rearrangement links TRBV7-9 to TRBJ1-2, with TRBD1 as a possible D gene (6 bases). The CDR3 spans 14 residues. V was cut by 5 bases and J by 8 bases, with 18 bases left in between. The germline CDR1 and CDR2 sequences are SEHNR and FQNEAQ (reference sequence). This CDR3 is CASSLTTGTGGYTF. As DNA, the CDR3 is TGTGCCAGCAGCCTAACTACAGGGACGGGGGGCTACACCTTC. Supplemented by reference TRBV7-9 and TRBJ1-2, the full variable domain reads DTGVSQNPRHKITKRGQNVTFRCDPISEHNRLYWYRQTLGQGPEFLTYFQNEAQLEKSRLLSDRFSAERPKGSFSTLEIQRTEQGDSAMYLCASSLTTGTGGYTFGSGTRLTVV.

The V call is TRBV24-1, the J call TRBJ1-1; no reliable D call. Trimming removed 6 bases at V and 7 bases at J, with 8 bases between. CDR1 KGHDR and CDR2 SFDVKD come from the germline V gene. The CDR3 length is 11 residues. This CDR3 is CATSRGSEAFF. The CDR3 DNA reads as TGTGCCACCAGTAGAGGTAGTGAAGCTTTCTTT.

The J gene is TRBJ1-3, the V gene TRBV19; D not certain. The V and J ends lost 7 bases and 0 bases respectively, with 10 bases between them. Germline V lookup: CDR1 LNHDA, CDR2 SQIVND (reference sequence). This CDR3 has 14 residues. CDR3: CASKRIISGNTIYF. The CDR3 bases are TGTGCCAGTAAGAGGATTATCTCTGGAAACACCATATATTTT. The full variable domain, rest sourced from reference TRBV19 and TRBJ1-3, is DGGITQSPKYLFRKEGQNVTLSCEQNLNHDAMYWYRQDPGQGLRLIYYSQIVNDFQKGDIAEGYSVSREKKESFPLTVTSAQKNPTAFYLCASKRIISGNTIYFGEGSWLTVV.

The chain employs TRBV12-5 and TRBJ1-2; 7 bases match TRBD1. The V gene's germline CDR1 is LGHNT and CDR2 FRNRAP. The V gene end was trimmed by 6 bases and the J gene end by 4 bases; junction bases not matched to a gene: 14. The CDR3 sequence is 16 residues long. CDR3 sequence reads: CASGAGTAERLYGYTF. In DNA form, the CDR3 reads TGTGCTAGTGGCGCCGGGACAGCCGAGAGGCTCTATGGCTACACCTTC.

The CDR3 reads CASSFEGEKLFF. CDR3 sequence (DNA): TGTGCCAGCAGTTTTGAGGGTGAAAAACTGTTTTTT. This chain connects TRBV28 to TRBJ1-4, with D hard to call. The CDR3 sequence is 12 residues long. The germline V and J ends were trimmed by 3 bases and 7 bases, with 6 bases remaining between them. Germline V lookup: CDR1 MDHEN, CDR2 SYDVKM.

This clone has a single count. The chain carries TRBV6-5 and TRBJ2-1; 9 bases line up with TRBD2. The CDR3 length is 14 residues. Germline CDR1 and CDR2: MNHEY and SVGAGI. The J segment lost 1 base and the V segment lost 8 bases, leaving 3 bases of the junction unmatched. CDR3 nucleotide sequence: TGTGCCAGCGGTAGCGGGGGATCCTACAATGAGCAGTTCTTC. Its translation is CASGSGGSYNEQFF.

The chain employs TRBV19 and TRBJ2-1, with D perhaps matching TRBD2 (8 bases). V dropped 5 bases and J dropped 0 bases, with 14 bases sitting between them. The germline V gene encodes CDR1 LNHDA and CDR2 SQIVND (reference sequence). The CDR3 contains 16 residues. CDR3 bases: TGTGCCAGTAGTCTTAGCGGGGACAGCTCCTACAATGAGCAGTTCTTC. It translates to CASSLSGDSSYNEQFF.

The J gene is TRBJ1-2, the V gene TRBV5-1; 9 bases map to TRBD1. Germline-derived CDR1 and CDR2 are SGHRS and YFSETQ. The CDR3 loop spans 15 amino acids. J was trimmed by 6 bases and V by 0 bases; bases with no gene match: 6. In DNA, the CDR3 is TGCGCCAGCAGCTTGGAGGGAACAGGGGGCCATGGCTACACCTTC. It yields the protein CASSLEGTGGHGYTF.

The chain links TRBV21-1 to TRBJ2-7; TRBD2, as called in the table, went unchecked against the DNA. TRBV21-1 is a listed pseudogene. This CDR3 contains 15 residues. The CDR3 is CASSPRAGSTYEQYF. CDR3 in DNA: TGTGCCAGCAGCCCCCGGGCGGGGTCCACCTACGAGCAGTACTTC.

The chain joins TRBV11-3 to TRBJ2-1; the match to TRBD1 covers 9 bases. V lost 2 bases and J lost 8; bases outside the gene matches: 7. The CDR3 loop spans 15 amino acids. Per the germline V gene, CDR1 is SGHNT and CDR2 is YENEEA. This chain's CDR3 is CASSLRQGVIDEQFF. The DNA of the CDR3 is TGTGCCAGCAGCTTAAGACAGGGGGTAATAGATGAGCAGTTCTTC.

The CDR3 loop is CASRTLAGTATEQFF. CDR3 sequence (DNA): TGTGCCAGCAGGACTCTAGCGGGGACGGCAACTGAGCAGTTCTTC. The chain joins TRBV6-5 to TRBJ2-1, with TRBD2 matching 9 bases. V shed 6 bases, J shed 9 bases, and the junction held 12 bases outside the gene matches. CDR1 and CDR2 (germline): MNHEY, SVGAGI. The CDR3 contains 15 residues.

This clone was counted only a few times. The chain employs TRBV5-6 and TRBJ1-2, with D uncertain. The CDR3 is 15 amino acids. The germline V gene has CDR1 SGHDT and CDR2 YYEEEE. V lost 0 bases to trimming and J lost 2 bases, with 11 bases between them. In DNA, the CDR3 is TGTGCCAGCAGCTTGGATTACACCTCGAACTATGGCTACACCTTC. Its translation is CASSLDYTSNYGYTF.

J is TRBJ1-3 and V is TRBV27, with D possibly being TRBD1 (5 bases). CDR1 and CDR2 from the germline V gene are MNHEY and SMNVEV (reference sequence). Trimming pared 4 bases from V and 6 bases from J, leaving 22 bases between. CDR3 length equals 17 residues. CDR3 loop: CASSYPLTGTCENTIYF. The CDR3 DNA is TGTGCCAGCAGTTACCCCCTCACAGGTACCTGCGAAAACACCATATATTTT.

The genes are TRBV9 and TRBJ2-7; 8 bases map to TRBD1. CDR3 length: 17 amino acids. V lost 4 bases and J lost 5; bases outside the gene matches: 17. Germline lookup yields CDR1 SGDLS and CDR2 YYNGEE. Here the CDR3 DNA reads TGTGCCAGCAGCCCCCATGGTGGAGGCAGGGGGCAAGACGAGCAGTACTTC. Its translation is CASSPHGGGRGQDEQYF.

This rearrangement joins TRBV20-1 to TRBJ2-7; no definite D call. The CDR3 runs 11 residues. V lost 6 bases to trimming and J lost 4 bases, with 10 bases between them. Germline loops: CDR1 DFQATT, CDR2 SNEGSKA (reference sequence). CDR3 region: CSATDTYEQYF. The CDR3 DNA follows: TGCAGTGCAACCGACACGTACGAGCAGTACTTC.

This clone was picked up a small number of times. The chain combines TRBV12-3 or TRBV12-4 with TRBJ2-1; 7 bases map to TRBD2. The CDR3 covers 13 residues. V shed 6 bases and J 13 bases; nucleotides not matched to a gene: 12. The CDR3 is CASSSRGDRLQFF. The CDR3 nucleotides read TGTGCCAGCAGCTCCCGGGGGGACCGGCTACAGTTCTTC.

The V call is TRBV6-6, the J call TRBJ1-2; D is unresolved. The V end was cut by 4 bases, the J end by 6 bases, with 9 bases between. Germline loops: CDR1 MNHNY, CDR2 SVGAGI (reference sequence). This CDR3 is 12 amino acids long. CDR3 protein: CASSFPPDGYTF. CDR3 nucleotide sequence: TGTGCCAGCAGTTTTCCCCCCGATGGCTACACCTTC.

The chain links TRBV12-5 to TRBJ1-1; tentatively, D is TRBD1 (6 bases). The germline V gene has CDR1 LGHNT and CDR2 FRNRAP. CDR3 length: 13 amino acids. The V end was cut by 7 bases, the J end by 1 base, with 10 bases between. The CDR3 is CASVLDRNTEAFF. CDR3 DNA: TGTGCTAGTGTCCTGGACAGGAACACTGAAGCTTTCTTT.

The chain uses TRBV4-1 and TRBJ1-5, with D perhaps TRBD1 (6 bases). V was clipped by 0 bases and J by 6 bases, with 12 bases between them. The germline gives CDR1 MGHRA, CDR2 YSYEKL. The CDR3 loop spans 15 amino acids. CDR3 in DNA: TGCGCCAGCAGCCAAGAAGGCCAGGGGCGTCAGCCCCAGCATTTT. This sequence encodes CASSQEGQGRQPQHF.

The chain is built from TRBV3-1 (or the pseudogene TRBV3-2) and TRBJ2-3, with D perhaps TRBD2 (5 bases). This CDR3 contains 15 residues. Deletions cut 7 bases from V and 6 bases from J, with 20 bases between. CDR1 and CDR2 from the germline V gene are LGHDT and YNNKEL (reference sequence). For the CDR3, the DNA is TGTGCCAGCACCCGTCGCGAGGGCCGCCACGATACGCAGTATTTT. It is translated as CASTRREGRHDTQYF.

This rearrangement joins TRBV20-1 to TRBJ1-1; no definite D call. The CDR3 length is 11 residues. Germline V lookup: CDR1 DFQATT, CDR2 SNEGSKA (reference sequence). The CDR3 DNA follows: TGCAGCCCGTCGAGCAACACTGAAGCTTTCTTT. This encodes CSPSSNTEAFF.